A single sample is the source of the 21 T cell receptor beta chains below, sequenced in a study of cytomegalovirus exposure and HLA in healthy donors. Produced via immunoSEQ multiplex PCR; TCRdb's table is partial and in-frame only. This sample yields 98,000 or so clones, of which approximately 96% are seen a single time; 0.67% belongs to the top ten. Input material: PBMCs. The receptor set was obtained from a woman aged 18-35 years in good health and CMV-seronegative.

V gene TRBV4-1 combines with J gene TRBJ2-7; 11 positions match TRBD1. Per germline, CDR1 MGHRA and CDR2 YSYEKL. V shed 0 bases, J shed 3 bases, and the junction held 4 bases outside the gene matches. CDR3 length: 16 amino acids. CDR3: CASSQEGQGGFYEQYF. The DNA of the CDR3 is TGCGCCAGCAGCCAAGAGGGACAGGGGGGCTTCTACGAGCAGTACTTC.

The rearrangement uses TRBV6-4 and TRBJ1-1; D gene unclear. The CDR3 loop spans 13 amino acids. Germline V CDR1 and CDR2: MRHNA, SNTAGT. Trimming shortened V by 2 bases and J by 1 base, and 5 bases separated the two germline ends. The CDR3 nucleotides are TGTGCCAGCAGTGACCGAGAGAACACTGAAGCTTTCTTT. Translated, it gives CASSDRENTEAFF.

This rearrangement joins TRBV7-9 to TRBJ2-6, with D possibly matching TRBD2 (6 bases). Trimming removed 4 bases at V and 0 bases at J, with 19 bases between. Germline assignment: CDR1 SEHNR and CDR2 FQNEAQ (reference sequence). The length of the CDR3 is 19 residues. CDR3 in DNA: TGTGCCAGCAGCTCCCCTCTCGGGGGTCCGTCCTCTGGGGCCAACGTCCTGACTTTC. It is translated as CASSSPLGGPSSGANVLTF.

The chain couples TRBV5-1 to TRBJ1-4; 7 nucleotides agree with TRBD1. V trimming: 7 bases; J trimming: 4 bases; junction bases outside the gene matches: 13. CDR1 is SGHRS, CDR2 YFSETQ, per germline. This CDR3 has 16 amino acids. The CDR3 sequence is CASRRGELSGNEKLFF. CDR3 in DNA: TGCGCCAGCCGCAGGGGGGAATTGTCGGGTAATGAAAAACTGTTTTTT.

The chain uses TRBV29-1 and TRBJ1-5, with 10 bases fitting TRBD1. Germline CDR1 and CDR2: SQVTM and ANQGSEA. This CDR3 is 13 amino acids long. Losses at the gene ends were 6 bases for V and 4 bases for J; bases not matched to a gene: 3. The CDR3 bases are TGCAGCGTGAGGACAGGGGGGAATCAGCCCCAGCATTTT. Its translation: CSVRTGGNQPQHF.

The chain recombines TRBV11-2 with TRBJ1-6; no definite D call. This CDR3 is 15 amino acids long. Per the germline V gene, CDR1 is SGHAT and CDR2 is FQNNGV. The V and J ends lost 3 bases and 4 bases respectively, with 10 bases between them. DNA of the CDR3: TGTGCCAGCAGCTTTGCCAGGAATTATAATTCACCCCTCCACTTT. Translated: CASSFARNYNSPLHF. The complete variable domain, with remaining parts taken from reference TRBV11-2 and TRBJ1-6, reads EAGVAQSPRYKIIEKRQSVAFWCNPISGHATLYWYQQILGQGPKLLIQFQNNGVVDDSQLPKDRFSAERLKGVDSTLKIQPAKLEDSAVYLCASSFARNYNSPLHFGNGTRLTVT.

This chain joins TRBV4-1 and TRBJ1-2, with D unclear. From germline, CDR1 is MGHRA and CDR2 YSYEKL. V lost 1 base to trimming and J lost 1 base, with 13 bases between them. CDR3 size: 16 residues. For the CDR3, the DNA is TGCGCCAGCAGCCAAGTCACACAAAACCGTAACTATGGCTACACCTTC. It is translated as CASSQVTQNRNYGYTF.

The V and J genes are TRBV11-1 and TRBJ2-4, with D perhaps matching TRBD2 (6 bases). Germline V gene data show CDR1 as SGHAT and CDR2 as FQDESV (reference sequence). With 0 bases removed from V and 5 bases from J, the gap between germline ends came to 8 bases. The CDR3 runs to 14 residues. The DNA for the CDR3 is TGTGCCAGCAGCTTAGCCGGGAGCCAAAACATTCAGTACTTC. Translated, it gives CASSLAGSQNIQYF.

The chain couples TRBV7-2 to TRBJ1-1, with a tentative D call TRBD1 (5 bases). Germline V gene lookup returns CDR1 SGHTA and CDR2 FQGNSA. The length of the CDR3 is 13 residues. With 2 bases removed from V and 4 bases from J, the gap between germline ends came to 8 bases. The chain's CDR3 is CASSLTQVTEAFF. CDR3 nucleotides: TGTGCCAGCAGCTTAACACAGGTCACTGAAGCTTTCTTT.

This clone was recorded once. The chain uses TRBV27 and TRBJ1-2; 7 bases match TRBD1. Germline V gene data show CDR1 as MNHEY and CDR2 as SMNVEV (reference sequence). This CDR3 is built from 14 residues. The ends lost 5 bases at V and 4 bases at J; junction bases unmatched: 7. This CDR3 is CASSGQANPYGYTF. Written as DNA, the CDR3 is TGTGCCAGCAGTGGACAGGCAAATCCCTATGGCTACACCTTC.

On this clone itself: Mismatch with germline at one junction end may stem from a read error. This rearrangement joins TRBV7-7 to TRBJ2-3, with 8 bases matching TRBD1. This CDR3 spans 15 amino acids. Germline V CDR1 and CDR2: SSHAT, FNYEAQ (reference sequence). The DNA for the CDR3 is TGTGCTAGCAGCTTGTCGGGACAGGGCACAGATACGCAGTATTTT. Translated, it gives CASSLSGQGTDTQYF. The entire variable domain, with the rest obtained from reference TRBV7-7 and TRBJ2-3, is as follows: GAGVSQSPRYKVTKRGQDVTLRCDPISSHATLYWYQQALGQGPEFLTYFNYEAQPDKSGLPSDRFSAERPEGSISTLTIQRTEQRDSAMYRCASSLSGQGTDTQYFGPGTRLTVL.

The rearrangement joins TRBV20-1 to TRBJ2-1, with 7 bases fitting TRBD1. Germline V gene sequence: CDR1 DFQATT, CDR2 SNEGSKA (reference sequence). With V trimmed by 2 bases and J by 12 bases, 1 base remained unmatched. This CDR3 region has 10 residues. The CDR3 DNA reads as TGCAGTGCTAGAAACAGGGGGCAGTTCTTC. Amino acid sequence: CSARNRGQFF.

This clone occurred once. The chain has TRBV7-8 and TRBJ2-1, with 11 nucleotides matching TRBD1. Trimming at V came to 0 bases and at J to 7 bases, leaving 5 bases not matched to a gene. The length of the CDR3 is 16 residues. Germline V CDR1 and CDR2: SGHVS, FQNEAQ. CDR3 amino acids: CASSLAPGTGGNEQFF. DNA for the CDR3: TGTGCCAGCAGCTTAGCGCCCGGGACAGGGGGGAATGAGCAGTTCTTC.

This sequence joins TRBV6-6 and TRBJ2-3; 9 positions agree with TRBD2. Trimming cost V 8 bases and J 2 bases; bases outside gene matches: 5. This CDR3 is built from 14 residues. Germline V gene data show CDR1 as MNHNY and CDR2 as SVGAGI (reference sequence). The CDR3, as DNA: TGTGCCAGCTTAAGCGGGGGGCACACAGATACGCAGTATTTT. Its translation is CASLSGGHTDTQYF.

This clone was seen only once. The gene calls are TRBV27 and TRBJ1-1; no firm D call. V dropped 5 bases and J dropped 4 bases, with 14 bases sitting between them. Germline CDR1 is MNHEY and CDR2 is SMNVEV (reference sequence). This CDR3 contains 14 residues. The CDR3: CASSLLGGGTEAFF. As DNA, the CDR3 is TGTGCCAGCAGTCTGCTCGGAGGCGGCACTGAAGCTTTCTTT.

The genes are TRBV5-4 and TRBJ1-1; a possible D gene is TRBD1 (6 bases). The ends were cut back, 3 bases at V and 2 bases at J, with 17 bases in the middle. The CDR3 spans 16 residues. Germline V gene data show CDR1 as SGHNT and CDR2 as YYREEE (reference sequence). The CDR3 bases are TGTGCCAGCAGCTCAGCCGCCGGGGGGCTCAACACTGAAGCTTTCTTT. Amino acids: CASSSAAGGLNTEAFF.

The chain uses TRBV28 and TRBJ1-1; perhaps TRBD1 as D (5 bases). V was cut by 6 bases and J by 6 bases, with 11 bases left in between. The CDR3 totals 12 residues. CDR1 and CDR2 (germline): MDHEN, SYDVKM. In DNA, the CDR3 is TGTGCCAGCAGCCCAGGGTGGCCTGAAGCTTTCTTT. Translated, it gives CASSPGWPEAFF.

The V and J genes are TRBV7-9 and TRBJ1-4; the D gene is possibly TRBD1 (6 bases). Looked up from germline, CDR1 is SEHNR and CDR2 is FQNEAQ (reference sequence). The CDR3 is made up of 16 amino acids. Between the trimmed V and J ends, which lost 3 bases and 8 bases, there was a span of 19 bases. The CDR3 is CASSFTDSGVGEKLFF. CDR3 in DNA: TGTGCCAGCAGCTTTACCGATTCAGGGGTGGGGGAAAAACTGTTTTTT.

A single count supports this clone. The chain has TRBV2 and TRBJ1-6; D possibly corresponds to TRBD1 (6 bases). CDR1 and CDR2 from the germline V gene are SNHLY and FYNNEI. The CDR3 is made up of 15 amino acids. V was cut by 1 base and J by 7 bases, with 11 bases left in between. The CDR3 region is CASSEEGVANSPLHF. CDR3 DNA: TGTGCCAGCAGTGAAGAGGGGGTAGCGAATTCACCCCTCCACTTT. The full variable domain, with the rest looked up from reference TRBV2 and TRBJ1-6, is EPEVTQTPSHQVTQMGQEVILRCVPISNHLYFYWYRQILGQKVEFLVSFYNNEISEKSEIFDDQFSVERPDGSNFTLKIRSTKLEDSAMYFCASSEEGVANSPLHFGNGTRLTVT.

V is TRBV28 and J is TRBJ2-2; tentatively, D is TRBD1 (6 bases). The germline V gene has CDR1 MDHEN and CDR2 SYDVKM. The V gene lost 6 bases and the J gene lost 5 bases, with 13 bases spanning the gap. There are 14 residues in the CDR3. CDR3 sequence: CASRNQGKTGELFF. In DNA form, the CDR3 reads TGTGCCAGCAGAAATCAGGGGAAGACCGGGGAGCTGTTTTTT.

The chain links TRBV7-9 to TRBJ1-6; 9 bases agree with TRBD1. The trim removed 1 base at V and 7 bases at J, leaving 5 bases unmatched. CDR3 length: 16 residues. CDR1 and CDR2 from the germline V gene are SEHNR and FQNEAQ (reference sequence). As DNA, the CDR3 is TGTGCCAGCAGCTTAGTTGCCGGACAGGGGAATTCACCCCTCCACTTT. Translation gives CASSLVAGQGNSPLHF.